The rows below give T cell receptor beta chains drawn from one sample of a study of cytomegalovirus exposure and HLA in healthy donors. Here immunoSEQ multiplex PCR was the method, and the copy in TCRdb shows in-frame clones only, minus some. The table has 250,000 or so clones, roughly 87% seen once; the top ten hold around 11%. The sample comprised PBMCs. Receptors were obtained from a man between 18 and 35 years old in good health and CMV-seropositive. Both conserved end residues are trimmed from each CDR3.

j_gene | v_gene | CDR3aa
TRBJ1-1 | TRBV2 | ASTWRRMNTEAF
TRBJ2-1 | TRBV7-8 | ASSFKTSYNEQF
TRBJ2-1 | TRBV7-8 | ASSYTRTLHNEQF
TRBJ2-7 | TRBV7-8 | ASSLVITGVYEQY
TRBJ1-5 | TRBV6-5 | ASKGQTDNQPQH
TRBJ1-1 | TRBV6-1 | ASSEGWRTGGITEAF
TRBJ2-3 | TRBV5-1 | ASSAGERVDTQY
TRBJ2-7 | TRBV18 | ASSHFEGDSSYEQY
TRBJ1-2 | TRBV9 | ASSSFGQGEEGYT
TRBJ1-2 | TRBV18 | ASSPGQGEGYT
TRBJ1-1 | TRBV6-5 | ASRTGDREAF
TRBJ1-2 | TRBV7-2 | ASSLTGGADYGYT
TRBJ1-2 | TRBV29-1 | SVEDRGPRGYT
TRBJ1-2 | TRBV11-2 | ASSLAVGTGISGYT
TRBJ2-7 | TRBV27 | ASSPRQRDAYEQY
TRBJ2-7 | TRBV27 | ASSSHWGRYEQY
TRBJ2-5 | TRBV13 | ASSLGLEPPWGNQY
TRBJ2-5 | TRBV10-1 | ASSEGLAGVETQY
TRBJ2-1 | TRBV6-5 | ASSYSGGERFNEQF
TRBJ1-1 | TRBV29-1 | SVLRTGNTEAF
TRBJ1-1 | TRBV5-1 | ASKQGTEAF
TRBJ1-5 | TRBV7-8 | ASSFTRTGVYSNQPQH
TRBJ2-7 | TRBV27 | ASSPSQGERGYEQY
TRBJ1-2 | TRBV10-3 | AIRTTGIRGYT
TRBJ2-6 | TRBV10-3 | AISAPNSGANVLT
TRBJ2-1 | TRBV11-2 | ASSLTNAGTNNEQF
TRBJ2-7 | TRBV30 | AWSRDSGYEQY
TRBJ1-2 | TRBV19 | ASSPGRLLGYT
TRBJ1-2 | TRBV30 | AWSGQVYGYGYT
TRBJ2-1 | TRBV27 | ASSLRGTANEQF
TRBJ2-7 | TRBV7-8 | ASRQRFQSYEQY
TRBJ1-5 | TRBV15 | ATSYGRQDNQPQH
TRBJ2-5 | TRBV29-1 | SVRTGGSETQY
TRBJ2-5 | TRBV5-1 | ASSRGMTGGDETQY
TRBJ1-2 | TRBV25-1 | ASSKGYGYT
TRBJ1-1 | TRBV29-1 | SASTGGNTEAF
TRBJ1-1 | TRBV4-1 | ASRDDTRLHLNTEAF
TRBJ2-5 | TRBV28 | ASSGTGKETQY
TRBJ1-2 | TRBV9 | ASSGPGTGVDYGYT
TRBJ2-2 | TRBV5-1 | ASSPRTSGSGNTGELF
TRBJ2-7 | TRBV7-8 | ASSLDGPISSYEQY
TRBJ1-2 | TRBV7-2 | ASSPGRTDGYT
TRBJ2-3 | TRBV5-4 | ASSAGLAGSTDTQY
TRBJ1-2 | TRBV29-1 | SVDPGTGGAFYGYT
TRBJ2-1 | TRBV7-6 | ASSPGVLGEQF
TRBJ1-2 | TRBV19 | ASSIGQGTNYGYT
TRBJ1-3 | TRBV7-8 | ASSLGGNTIY
TRBJ1-5 | TRBV18 | ASSPGQENQPQH
TRBJ2-7 | TRBV18 | ASSPAASEREQY
TRBJ1-5 | TRBV19 | ASSFRTQPQH
TRBJ2-1 | TRBV4-1 | ASSQDDRASGGYNEQF
TRBJ2-7 | TRBV13 | ASRAAGDEQY
TRBJ2-7 | TRBV27 | ASSFRSDYEQY
TRBJ1-1 | TRBV5-6 | ASSSRVTEAF
TRBJ2-2 | TRBV7-9 | ASSPVEGAGELF
TRBJ1-1 | TRBV9 | ASSVVTQGAAEAF
TRBJ2-2 | TRBV6-1 | ASSPLTGELF
TRBJ2-7 | TRBV5-4 | ASSLDGRVHEQY